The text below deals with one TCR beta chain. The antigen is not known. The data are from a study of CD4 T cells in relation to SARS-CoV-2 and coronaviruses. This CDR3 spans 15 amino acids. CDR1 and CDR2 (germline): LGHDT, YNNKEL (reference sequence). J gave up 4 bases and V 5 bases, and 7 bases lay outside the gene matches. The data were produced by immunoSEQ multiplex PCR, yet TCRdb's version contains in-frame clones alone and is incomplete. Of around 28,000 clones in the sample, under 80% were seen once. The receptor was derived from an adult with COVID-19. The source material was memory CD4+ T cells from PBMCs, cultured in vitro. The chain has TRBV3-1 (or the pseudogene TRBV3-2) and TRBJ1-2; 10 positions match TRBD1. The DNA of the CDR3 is TGTGCCAGCAGCGATACGTGGGACAGGGGCTATGGCTACACCTTC. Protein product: CASSDTWDRGYGYTF.